These 21 T cell receptor beta chains originate from one sample sequenced in a study of T cells in Graves' hyperthyroidism and ophthalmopathy. TCR beta CDR3 sequences were amplified from RNA transcripts. In the first-round RT-PCR of the TCR CDR3, the HTBI primer set was used. MiXCR was run by TCRdb on the multiplex PCR reads, yielding one entry per CDR3 protein. This sample has under 350,000 distinct CDR3 sequences, with about 21% found just once. The sample consisted of blood. All receptors derive from a woman in her fifties or sixties with Graves' hyperthyroidism.

There are many counts of this clonotype. The rearrangement uses TRBV15 and TRBJ1-1; D gene ambiguous. The CDR3 is 14 amino acids. V was clipped by 1 base and J by 1 base, with 7 bases between them. Germline V lookup: CDR1 LNHNV, CDR2 YYDKDF (reference sequence). CDR3 region: CATSRVGWNTEAFF. DNA for the CDR3: TGTGCCACCAGCAGAGTTGGATGGAACACTGAAGCTTTCTTT.

V gene TRBV6-4 combines with J gene TRBJ1-6; no firm D call. The germline V gene encodes CDR1 MRHNA and CDR2 SNTAGT. The length of the CDR3 is 15 residues. Trimming shortened V by 7 bases and J by 4 bases, and 14 bases separated the two germline ends. The CDR3: CASKKGVGYNSPLHF. As DNA, the CDR3 is TGTGCCAGCAAAAAGGGCGTGGGGTATAATTCACCCCTCCACTTT.

Notes on this clonotype: The CDR3 does not end in the conserved phenylalanine or tryptophan, so this is likely a read error. The chain combines TRBV20-1 with TRBJ1-1; 10 positions match TRBD1. The germline V gene encodes CDR1 DFQATT and CDR2 SNEGSKA (reference sequence). V lost 1 base, J lost 8 bases, and 4 bases stayed unmatched. The CDR3 is 13 amino acids. In DNA form, the CDR3 reads TGCAGTGCTAGAGGGACAGGGGGAGGAGAAGCTTTCCTT. This translates into CSARGTGGGEAFL.

J is TRBJ1-6 and V is TRBV28; 7 nucleotides match TRBD1. In germline, CDR1 is MDHEN, CDR2 SYDVKM. The CDR3 extends over 16 amino acids. V trimming: 5 bases; J trimming: 6 bases; junction bases outside the gene matches: 10. CDR3 sequence (DNA): TGTGCCAGCAGTCCGGACAGGCCACTATTTAATTCACCCCTCCACTTT. The encoded protein is CASSPDRPLFNSPLHF.

This clonotype was seen at least ten times. The CDR3 spells CAWSVTDSGYTF. Here the CDR3 DNA reads TGTGCCTGGAGTGTAACAGATAGTGGCTACACCTTC. The chain couples TRBV30 to TRBJ1-2; D ambiguous. The CDR3 is made up of 12 amino acids. CDR1 and CDR2 from the germline V gene are GTSNPN and SVGIG (reference sequence). The V end was cut by 0 bases, the J end by 7 bases, with 9 bases between.

This clonotype has at least ten counts. V and J are TRBV3-1 and TRBJ2-7; 8 nucleotides match TRBD2. The trim removed 1 base at V and 5 bases at J, leaving 7 bases unmatched. CDR1 and CDR2 (germline): LGHDT, YNNKEL (reference sequence). This CDR3 is built from 15 residues. This CDR3 is CASSQGPGGIDEQYF. The CDR3 coding sequence is TGTGCCAGCAGCCAAGGACCGGGGGGGATCGACGAGCAGTACTTC.

This chain links TRBV27 with TRBJ2-7, with D unclear. Germline CDR1 is MNHEY and CDR2 is SMNVEV (reference sequence). Trimming shortened V by 0 bases and J by 4 bases, and 13 bases separated the two germline ends. This CDR3 is built from 15 residues. The CDR3 DNA follows: TGTGCCAGCAGTTTATCTTCTGGGTTGCGATACGAGCAGTACTTC. Translation: CASSLSSGLRYEQYF.

Ten or more counts support this clonotype. The V and J genes are TRBV28 and TRBJ1-2; 8 bases are a match to TRBD1. Per the germline V gene, CDR1 is MDHEN and CDR2 is SYDVKM. The CDR3 consists of 12 residues. Unmatched junction bases numbered 6, after V lost 7 bases and J lost 8 bases. The CDR3 bases are TGTGCCAGCATCCGGACAGGGACCGGCTACACCTTC. Its protein is CASIRTGTGYTF.

At least ten counts were recorded for this clonotype. The chain has TRBV20-1 and TRBJ2-3; a possible D gene is TRBD2 (7 bases). Germline CDR1 DFQATT, CDR2 SNEGSKA (reference sequence). V gave up 3 bases and J gave up 0 bases, with 10 bases separating them. The CDR3 is 14 amino acids. CDR3 residues: CSARRGHSTDTQYF. CDR3 bases: TGCAGTGCTAGGCGGGGGCACAGCACAGATACGCAGTATTTT.

The gene calls are TRBV10-1 and TRBJ2-7; D is unresolved. The V gene's germline CDR1 is WNHNN and CDR2 SYGVQD (reference sequence). The V end was cut by 5 bases, the J end by 4 bases, with 24 bases between. The CDR3 totals 17 residues. CDR3 region: CASSPGPDRSGLYEQYF. The CDR3 nucleotides are TGCGCCAGCAGTCCAGGACCGGACCGGAGTGGCCTTTACGAGCAGTACTTC.

This clonotype turned up a few times. V usage is TRBV18 and J usage is TRBJ2-1, with 7 bases that match TRBD2. The CDR3 loop spans 15 amino acids. The V and J ends lost 6 bases and 7 bases, in that order; junction bases with no gene match: 12. The V gene's germline CDR1 is KGHSH and CDR2 LQKENI. CDR3 in amino acids: CASSVGSGGRNEQFF. The CDR3 region has the DNA TGTGCCAGCTCTGTGGGATCGGGGGGTAGGAATGAGCAGTTCTTC.

The CDR3 loop reads CASSRLAFSADTQYF. The CDR3 DNA follows: TGTGCCAGCAGTAGACTAGCCTTCTCGGCAGATACGCAGTATTTT. The chain couples TRBV2 to TRBJ2-3; TRBD2 matches 7 bases. The CDR3 is 15 residues long. Germline-derived CDR1 and CDR2 are SNHLY and FYNNEI. After removal of 5 bases from V and 4 bases from J, the junction contained 9 bases not matched to a gene.

This clonotype was detected a few times. The rearrangement links TRBV4-2 to TRBJ2-7; D call uncertain. Germline CDR1 LGHNA, CDR2 YNFKEQ. The V end lost 1 base, the J end lost 1 base, and 8 bases lay between the germline ends. The CDR3 contains 14 residues. CDR3 sequence: CASSQGAGSYEQYF. In nucleotides, the CDR3 is TGTGCCAGCAGCCAAGGTGCCGGATCCTACGAGCAGTACTTC.

This clonotype was observed many times. The chain combines TRBV11-2 with TRBJ2-7; 7 bases line up with TRBD1. The CDR3 spans 13 residues. V was clipped by 5 bases and J by 7 bases; unmatched bases: 8. Germline-derived CDR1 and CDR2 are SGHAT and FQNNGV. The CDR3 DNA reads as TGTGCCAGCAGCATTGACAGGGTGGAAGAGCAGTACTTC. It codes for CASSIDRVEEQYF.

The V and J genes are TRBV18 and TRBJ2-1; D is possibly TRBD1 (6 bases). V was pared by 5 bases and J by 7 bases, with 12 bases between. Germline V CDR1 and CDR2: KGHSH, LQKENI. The CDR3 totals 13 residues. The CDR3 reads CASSAYRENEQFF. CDR3 in DNA: TGTGCCAGCTCAGCGTACAGGGAAAATGAGCAGTTCTTC.

The sample holds many counts of this clonotype. This chain uses TRBV20-1 with TRBJ2-6, with TRBD1 as a possible D gene (5 bases). This CDR3 comprises 15 residues. The V gene lost 4 bases and the J gene lost 0 bases, with 10 bases spanning the gap. Germline V gene data show CDR1 as DFQATT and CDR2 as SNEGSKA (reference sequence). The CDR3 region has the DNA TGCAGTGCTAATGACAGATACTCTGGGGCCAACGTCCTGACTTTC. Protein: CSANDRYSGANVLTF.

This clonotype was counted ten times or more. The chain uses TRBV7-8 and TRBJ2-7, with 14 bases that match TRBD2. The CDR3 is made up of 18 amino acids. CDR1 and CDR2 (germline): SGHVS, FQNEAQ. The V segment lost 4 bases and the J segment 0 bases; nucleotides outside the gene matches: 8. CDR3 nucleotide sequence: TGTGCCAGCAGCTCTGGACTAGCGGGGGGATTGTTCTCCTACGAGCAGTACTTC. Translated: CASSSGLAGGLFSYEQYF.

This clonotype was recorded at least ten times. This sequence joins TRBV5-6 and TRBJ1-2; D call uncertain. Trimming left V 0 bases short and J 8 bases short, with 14 bases between. Germline-derived CDR1 and CDR2 are SGHDT and YYEEEE. This CDR3 has 14 residues. The CDR3 loop reads CASSLGTVAEGYTF. The CDR3 DNA is TGTGCCAGCAGCTTGGGGACTGTTGCGGAAGGCTACACCTTC.

In this sample, this clonotype turned up a few times. This chain links TRBV20-1 with TRBJ1-5; 9 nucleotides align to TRBD1. This CDR3 has 17 residues. Germline-derived CDR1 and CDR2 are DFQATT and SNEGSKA (reference sequence). V lost 0 bases and J lost 0; bases outside the gene matches: 6. This CDR3 is CSARDRTGVLSNQPQHF. Here the CDR3 DNA reads TGCAGTGCTAGAGATAGGACAGGGGTTCTTAGCAATCAGCCCCAGCATTTT.

This clonotype was found many times. The chain employs TRBV2 and TRBJ2-7; D is tentatively TRBD1 or TRBD2 (5 bases each). CDR1 is SNHLY and CDR2 is FYNNEI in the germline V gene. V dropped 3 bases and J dropped 7 bases, with 16 bases sitting between them. CDR3 length equals 14 residues. The CDR3 sequence: CASSDFRGDGEQYF. The DNA for the CDR3 is TGTGCCAGCAGTGACTTTAGGGGAGATGGGGAGCAGTACTTC.

This chain links TRBV9 with TRBJ2-6; D may be TRBD1 (5 bases). With 3 bases removed from V and 2 bases from J, the gap between germline ends came to 12 bases. Germline assignment: CDR1 SGDLS and CDR2 YYNGEE. The CDR3 consists of 16 residues. DNA of the CDR3: TGTGCCAGCAGCGCCGACAGCTTCGCTGGGGCCAACGTCCTGACTTTC. Translating it yields CASSADSFAGANVLTF.